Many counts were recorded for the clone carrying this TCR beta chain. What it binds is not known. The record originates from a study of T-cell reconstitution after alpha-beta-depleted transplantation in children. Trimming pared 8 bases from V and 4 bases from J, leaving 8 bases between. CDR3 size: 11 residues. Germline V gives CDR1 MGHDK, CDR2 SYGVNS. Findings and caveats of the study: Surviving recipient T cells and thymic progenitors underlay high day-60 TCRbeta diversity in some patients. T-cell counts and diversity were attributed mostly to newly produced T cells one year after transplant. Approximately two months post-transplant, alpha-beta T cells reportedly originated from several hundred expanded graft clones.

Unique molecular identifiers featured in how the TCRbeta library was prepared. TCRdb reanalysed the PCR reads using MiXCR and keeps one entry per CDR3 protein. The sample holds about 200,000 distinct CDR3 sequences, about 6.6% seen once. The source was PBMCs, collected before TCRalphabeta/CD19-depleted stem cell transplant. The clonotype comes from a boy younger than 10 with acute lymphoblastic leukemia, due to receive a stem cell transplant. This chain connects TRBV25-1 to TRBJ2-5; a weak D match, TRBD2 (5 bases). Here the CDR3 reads CASQSGETQYF. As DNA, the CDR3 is TGTGCCAGCCAAAGCGGAGAGACCCAGTACTTC.